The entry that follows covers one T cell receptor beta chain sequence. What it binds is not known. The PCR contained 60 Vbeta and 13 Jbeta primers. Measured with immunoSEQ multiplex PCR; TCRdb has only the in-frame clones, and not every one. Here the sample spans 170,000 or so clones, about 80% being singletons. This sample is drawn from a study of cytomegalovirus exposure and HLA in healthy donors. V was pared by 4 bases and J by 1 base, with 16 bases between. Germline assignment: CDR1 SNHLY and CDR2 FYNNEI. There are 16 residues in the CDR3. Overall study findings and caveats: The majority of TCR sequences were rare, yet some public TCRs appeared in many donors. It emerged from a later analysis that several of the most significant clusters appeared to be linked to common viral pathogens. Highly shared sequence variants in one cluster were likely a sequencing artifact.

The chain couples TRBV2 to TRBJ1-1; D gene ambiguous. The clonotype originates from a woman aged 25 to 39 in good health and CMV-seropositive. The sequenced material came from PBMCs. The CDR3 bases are TGTGCCAGCAGTGCCCCGGCCCCGGAGGGGAACACTGAAGCTTTCTTT. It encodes CASSAPAPEGNTEAFF. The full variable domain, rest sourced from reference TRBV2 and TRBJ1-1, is EPEVTQTPSHQVTQMGQEVILRCVPISNHLYFYWYRQILGQKVEFLVSFYNNEISEKSEIFDDQFSVERPDGSNFTLKIRSTKLEDSAMYFCASSAPAPEGNTEAFFGQGTRLTVV.